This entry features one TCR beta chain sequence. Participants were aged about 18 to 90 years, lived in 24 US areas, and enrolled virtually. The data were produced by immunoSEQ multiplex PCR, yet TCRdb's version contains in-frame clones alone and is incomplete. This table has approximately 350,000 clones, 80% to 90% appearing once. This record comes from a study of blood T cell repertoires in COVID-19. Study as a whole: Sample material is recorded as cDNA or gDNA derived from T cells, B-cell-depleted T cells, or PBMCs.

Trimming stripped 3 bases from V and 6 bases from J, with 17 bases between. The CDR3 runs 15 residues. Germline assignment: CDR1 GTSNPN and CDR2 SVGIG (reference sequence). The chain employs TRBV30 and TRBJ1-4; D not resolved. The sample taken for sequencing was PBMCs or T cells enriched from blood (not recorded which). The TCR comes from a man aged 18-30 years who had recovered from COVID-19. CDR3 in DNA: TGTGCCTGGAGATTTGCGGGGAGGTTTGATGAAAAACTGTTTTTT. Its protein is CAWRFAGRFDEKLFF.